The clone carrying this TCR beta chain was observed at least ten times. The entry originates in a study of CD8+CD57+ T cells in acquired aplastic anemia. The CDR3 has 12 residues. Germline V gives CDR1 SNHLY, CDR2 FYNNEI. Trimming cost V 3 bases and J 7 bases, with 9 bases left between them. Individuals selected for sequencing had exhibited CD8+CD57+ cell expansion on flow cytometry. The patients, all of them, had severe acquired aplastic anemia. For CDR3 and TCR beta VDJ profiling, genomic DNA was the template used. TCRdb analysed the reads with MiXCR anew, one entry per CDR3 protein. The sample holds 150,000 to 200,000 distinct CDR3 sequences, roughly 48% seen once.

Sequencing used sorted CD4+, CD8+, or CD8+CD57+ T cells (not recorded which) from PBMCs. The TCR originated in a human donor with aplastic anemia. The V and J genes are TRBV2 and TRBJ1-2, with D uncertain. The CDR3 sequence: CASSDRLGGYTF. As DNA, the CDR3 is TGTGCCAGCAGTGACAGACTCGGTGGCTACACCTTC.